The rows below give T cell receptor beta chains drawn from one sample of a study of beta chain features in type 1 diabetes. Only in-frame clones appear in the TCRdb table, and some are missing; sequencing was by immunoSEQ multiplex PCR. In the table there are tens of thousands of clones, about three fifths of which are singletons. Source material: stem cell memory CD4+ T cells from blood. These receptors were collected from a man aged 18 to 35 with type 1 diabetes. CDR3s include the opening cysteine and the closing phenylalanine or tryptophan. Fields, in order: D gene, J gene, V gene, clone size, CDR3 protein, CDR3 DNA. A D gene is named only where the DNA matches it firmly. Clone size is given for some rows only: seen once, a few or many times, or a class if the clone is expanded.

D gene: .; J gene: TRBJ2-1; V gene: TRBV5-1; clone size: .; CDR3 protein: CASSLVLFTYNEQFF; CDR3 DNA: TGCGCCAGCAGCTTGGTTTTGTTCACCTACAATGAGCAGTTCTTC
D gene: .; J gene: TRBJ1-1; V gene: TRBV5-1; clone size: .; CDR3 protein: CASSAGVPNTEAFF; CDR3 DNA: TGCGCCAGCAGCGCCGGGGTACCGAACACTGAAGCTTTCTTT
D gene: .; J gene: TRBJ2-5; V gene: TRBV28; clone size: .; CDR3 protein: CASASPGVASRETQYF; CDR3 DNA: TGTGCCAGCGCCTCGCCGGGGGTGGCTAGCCGGGAGACCCAGTACTTC
D gene: .; J gene: TRBJ2-5; V gene: TRBV5-1; clone size: .; CDR3 protein: CASSLGGTDQETQYF; CDR3 DNA: TGCGCCAGCAGCTTGGGCGGGACAGACCAAGAGACCCAGTACTTC
D gene: .; J gene: TRBJ1-2; V gene: TRBV30; clone size: few; CDR3 protein: CAWSVITGNGYTF; CDR3 DNA: TGTGCCTGGAGTGTTATAACAGGGAATGGCTACACCTTC
D gene: TRBD2; J gene: TRBJ2-1; V gene: TRBV18; clone size: .; CDR3 protein: CASSPRTSGRDTEQFF; CDR3 DNA: TGTGCCAGCTCACCACGGACTAGCGGGAGAGACACTGAGCAGTTCTTC
D gene: TRBD1; J gene: TRBJ2-1; V gene: TRBV2; clone size: .; CDR3 protein: CASSTDRGTYNEQFF; CDR3 DNA: TGTGCCAGCAGTACAGACAGGGGGACCTACAATGAGCAGTTCTTC
D gene: .; J gene: TRBJ2-3; V gene: TRBV14; clone size: .; CDR3 protein: CASSPRVPHTDTQYF; CDR3 DNA: TGTGCCAGCAGCCCCCGGGTCCCCCACACAGATACGCAGTATTTT
D gene: .; J gene: TRBJ2-3; V gene: TRBV11-2; clone size: few; CDR3 protein: CASSLATSSYDTQYF; CDR3 DNA: TGTGCCAGCAGCTTAGCGACTAGTTCATACGATACGCAGTATTTT
D gene: TRBD2; J gene: TRBJ2-3; V gene: TRBV9; clone size: .; CDR3 protein: CASRGGGAGDTQYF; CDR3 DNA: TGTGCCAGCCGGGGCGGGGGGGCAGGAGATACGCAGTATTTT
D gene: TRBD1; J gene: TRBJ2-7; V gene: TRBV11-3; clone size: few; CDR3 protein: CASSWTGVGEQYF; CDR3 DNA: TGTGCCAGCAGCTGGACAGGGGTCGGCGAGCAGTACTTC
D gene: .; J gene: TRBJ2-1; V gene: TRBV2; clone size: .; CDR3 protein: CASSATYNEQFF; CDR3 DNA: TGTGCCAGCAGTGCAACCTACAATGAGCAGTTCTTC
D gene: TRBD2; J gene: TRBJ2-1; V gene: TRBV28; clone size: .; CDR3 protein: CASSPAGGDLGEQFF; CDR3 DNA: TGTGCCAGCAGCCCAGCGGGGGGGGACCTCGGTGAGCAGTTCTTC
D gene: TRBD1; J gene: TRBJ1-2; V gene: TRBV5-1; clone size: .; CDR3 protein: CASSLYRGYSGYTF; CDR3 DNA: TGCGCCAGCAGCTTGTACAGGGGGTACTCCGGCTACACCTTC
D gene: .; J gene: TRBJ1-5; V gene: TRBV6-6; clone size: .; CDR3 protein: CASRPSLQPQHF; CDR3 DNA: TGTGCCAGCAGACCCTCACTTCAGCCCCAGCATTTT
D gene: TRBD1; J gene: TRBJ1-1; V gene: TRBV2; clone size: .; CDR3 protein: CASSEQGDIPEAFF; CDR3 DNA: TGTGCCAGCAGTGAACAGGGGGACATCCCTGAAGCTTTCTTT
D gene: .; J gene: TRBJ2-2; V gene: TRBV18; clone size: .; CDR3 protein: CASSPLAGAFSVTGELFF; CDR3 DNA: TGTGCCAGCTCACCACTCGCGGGGGCCTTCTCGGTCACCGGGGAGCTGTTTTTT
D gene: .; J gene: TRBJ1-1; V gene: TRBV18; clone size: .; CDR3 protein: CASSPNQGRGANTEAFF; CDR3 DNA: TGTGCCAGCTCACCAAATCAGGGGAGAGGAGCTAACACTGAAGCTTTCTTT
D gene: .; J gene: TRBJ2-7; V gene: TRBV5-1; clone size: .; CDR3 protein: CASSLESGRKDEQYF; CDR3 DNA: TGCGCCAGCAGCTTGGAATCGGGGAGGAAGGACGAGCAGTACTTC
D gene: TRBD1; J gene: TRBJ1-1; V gene: TRBV18; clone size: .; CDR3 protein: CASSGRGQGVFGTEAFF; CDR3 DNA: TGTGCCAGCTCAGGCAGGGGACAGGGAGTGTTTGGCACTGAAGCTTTCTTT
D gene: TRBD1; J gene: TRBJ2-7; V gene: TRBV4-3; clone size: .; CDR3 protein: CASSHQVPGQGSSYEQYF; CDR3 DNA: TGCGCCAGCAGCCATCAAGTCCCGGGACAGGGAAGCTCCTACGAGCAGTACTTC
D gene: TRBD1; J gene: TRBJ2-2; V gene: TRBV7-2; clone size: .; CDR3 protein: CASSPTGGFGELFF; CDR3 DNA: TGTGCCAGCAGCCCGACAGGGGGGTTCGGGGAGCTGTTTTTT
D gene: .; J gene: TRBJ1-1; V gene: TRBV27; clone size: .; CDR3 protein: CASRFRENTEAFF; CDR3 DNA: TGTGCCAGCAGGTTCAGGGAGAACACTGAAGCTTTCTTT
D gene: .; J gene: TRBJ2-3; V gene: TRBV20-1; clone size: .; CDR3 protein: CSALTDTQYF; CDR3 DNA: TGCAGTGCCCTCACAGATACGCAGTATTTT
D gene: TRBD2; J gene: TRBJ2-1; V gene: TRBV5-1; clone size: .; CDR3 protein: CASSPGGGGGLDEQFF; CDR3 DNA: TGCGCCAGCAGCCCCGGAGGCGGGGGTGGGTTGGATGAGCAGTTCTTC
D gene: TRBD1; J gene: TRBJ2-2; V gene: TRBV9; clone size: .; CDR3 protein: CASSSGGTGELFF; CDR3 DNA: TGTGCCAGCAGCTCAGGGGGAACCGGGGAGCTGTTTTTT
D gene: .; J gene: TRBJ1-2; V gene: TRBV13; clone size: .; CDR3 protein: CASSPRETYATFYGYTF; CDR3 DNA: TGTGCCAGCAGCCCCCGGGAGACATACGCTACCTTCTATGGCTACACCTTC
D gene: .; J gene: TRBJ2-5; V gene: TRBV28; clone size: few; CDR3 protein: CASRSGVQETQYF; CDR3 DNA: TGTGCCAGCAGATCAGGGGTTCAAGAGACCCAGTACTTC
D gene: TRBD2; J gene: TRBJ2-7; V gene: TRBV18; clone size: .; CDR3 protein: CASSPAGGYEQYF; CDR3 DNA: TGTGCCAGCTCACCCGCCGGGGGGTACGAGCAGTACTTC
D gene: .; J gene: TRBJ2-1; V gene: TRBV7-2; clone size: .; CDR3 protein: CASSLDQIEQFF; CDR3 DNA: TGTGCCAGCAGCTTAGACCAGATTGAGCAGTTCTTC
D gene: TRBD1; J gene: TRBJ2-3; V gene: TRBV5-1; clone size: .; CDR3 protein: CASSFSDRDTDTQYF; CDR3 DNA: TGCGCCAGCAGCTTTTCGGACAGGGACACAGATACGCAGTATTTT
D gene: TRBD2; J gene: TRBJ2-5; V gene: TRBV10-1; clone size: .; CDR3 protein: CASSTGTSGSGETQYF; CDR3 DNA: TGCGCCAGCAGCACCGGGACTAGCGGGAGTGGGGAGACCCAGTACTTC
D gene: .; J gene: TRBJ2-5; V gene: TRBV10-3; clone size: .; CDR3 protein: CAISPTAAETQYF; CDR3 DNA: TGTGCCATCAGTCCTACAGCGGCCGAGACCCAGTACTTC
D gene: TRBD1; J gene: TRBJ1-1; V gene: TRBV5-5; clone size: .; CDR3 protein: CASSSHPGQGANTEAFF; CDR3 DNA: TGTGCCAGCAGTTCCCACCCGGGACAGGGGGCGAACACTGAAGCTTTCTTT
D gene: TRBD2; J gene: TRBJ2-7; V gene: TRBV14; clone size: .; CDR3 protein: CASSQAASGIYEQYF; CDR3 DNA: TGTGCCAGCAGCCAAGCGGCTAGCGGGATCTACGAGCAGTACTTC
D gene: .; J gene: TRBJ2-5; V gene: TRBV11-2; clone size: .; CDR3 protein: CASSLSAEPTQYF; CDR3 DNA: TGTGCCAGCAGCTTAAGTGCGGAGCCGACCCAGTACTTC
D gene: .; J gene: TRBJ2-3; V gene: TRBV10-1; clone size: .; CDR3 protein: CASSADWSGTDTQYF; CDR3 DNA: TGCGCCAGCAGTGCGGACTGGAGCGGCACAGATACGCAGTATTTT
D gene: TRBD1; J gene: TRBJ2-1; V gene: TRBV18; clone size: .; CDR3 protein: CASSPNPGTGTMDEQFF; CDR3 DNA: TGTGCCAGCTCACCAAACCCCGGGACAGGGACCATGGATGAGCAGTTCTTC
D gene: TRBD2; J gene: TRBJ2-7; V gene: TRBV6-1; clone size: few; CDR3 protein: CASSEGTSGRAWQYF; CDR3 DNA: TGTGCCAGCAGTGAAGGGACTAGCGGGAGGGCCTGGCAGTACTTC
D gene: .; J gene: TRBJ2-1; V gene: TRBV7-2; clone size: few; CDR3 protein: CASSLWANEQFF; CDR3 DNA: TGTGCCAGCAGCCTATGGGCCAATGAGCAGTTCTTC